The clone carrying this T cell receptor (beta chain) is medium-sized (0.01 to 0.1%) in the sample. Germline loops: CDR1 LNHNV, CDR2 YYDKDF (reference sequence). The CDR3 sequence is 15 residues long. Trimming took off 0 bases at V and 8 bases at J, with 13 bases between the two ends. The sort gate was single viable CD3+CD4+CD8-CD45RO+ cells for memory CD4+ T cells. The sample is drawn from a study of memory CD4+ T cells and cytomegalovirus serostatus. Per the original methods: Out-of-frame sequences were removed, leaving roughly 2.1 million distinct TCRbeta sequences. Using immunoSEQ multiplex PCR, the repertoire was profiled, and TCRdb retains in-frame clones only, with some absent. V, J and clone size reflect that table, while D and trimming were determined from the DNA. The data contain over 40,000 clones, 60% to 80% of them singletons.

The receptor was derived from an adult in good health and CMV-seropositive. The sequenced sample was memory CD4+ T cells from blood. The rearrangement links TRBV15 to TRBJ1-4; weak D call: TRBD1 (6 bases). The CDR3 nucleotides read TGTGCCACCAGCAGAGATGGGGGGCCCGGCGAAAAACTGTTTTTT. Its translation: CATSRDGGPGEKLFF.